A selection of T cell receptor beta chains follows, all from one sample in a study of blood T cell repertoires in COVID-19. Produced via immunoSEQ multiplex PCR; TCRdb's table is partial and in-frame only. The table lists 250,000 to 300,000 clones, about 88% of them singletons, with roughly 4.8% in the top ten. Input material: peripheral blood. The receptors come from a woman aged 40 to 50 who had recovered from COVID-19. Both conserved end residues are part of each CDR3. D genes are given only for firm matches. Rows may omit the clone size; those that give it use once, few, many or a size class.

v_call: TRBV5-1; j_call: TRBJ1-4; d_call: NA; clone_size: NA; cdr3_aa: CASSLGRTPNPNEKLFF; cdr3_nt: TGCGCCAGCAGCTTGGGCCGGACACCAAACCCTAATGAAAAACTGTTTTTT
v_call: TRBV30; j_call: TRBJ2-3; d_call: NA; clone_size: few; cdr3_aa: CAWSAGGADTQYF; cdr3_nt: TGTGCCTGGAGTGCGGGCGGGGCAGATACGCAGTATTTT
v_call: TRBV6-2/TRBV6-3; j_call: TRBJ1-1; d_call: NA; clone_size: NA; cdr3_aa: CASSPVIINTEAFF; cdr3_nt: TGTGCCAGCAGCCCTGTTATAATTAACACTGAAGCTTTCTTT
v_call: TRBV10-2; j_call: TRBJ2-3; d_call: NA; clone_size: NA; cdr3_aa: CASSGRISTDTQYF; cdr3_nt: TGCGCCAGCAGTGGTCGTATCAGCACAGATACGCAGTATTTT
v_call: TRBV6-5; j_call: TRBJ1-1; d_call: NA; clone_size: few; cdr3_aa: CASSPAPAGTEAFF; cdr3_nt: TGTGCCAGCAGTCCCGCCCCTGCAGGGACTGAAGCTTTCTTT
v_call: TRBV6-5; j_call: TRBJ1-6; d_call: NA; clone_size: NA; cdr3_aa: CASSYSILDNNSPLHF; cdr3_nt: TGTGCCAGCAGTTACTCGATCCTGGACAACAATTCACCCCTCCACTTT
v_call: TRBV30; j_call: TRBJ1-1; d_call: NA; clone_size: NA; cdr3_aa: CAWRSIVREGAFF; cdr3_nt: TGTGCCTGGAGATCAATCGTAAGGGAGGGGGCTTTCTTT
v_call: TRBV18; j_call: TRBJ1-5; d_call: TRBD1; clone_size: NA; cdr3_aa: CASSPRDEGAGQPQHF; cdr3_nt: TGTGCCAGCTCACCACGGGACGAGGGGGCAGGTCAGCCCCAGCATTTT
v_call: TRBV7-2; j_call: TRBJ1-2; d_call: TRBD1; clone_size: NA; cdr3_aa: CASSRDRPDGYTF; cdr3_nt: TGTGCCAGCAGCCGGGACAGACCCGATGGCTACACCTTC
v_call: TRBV14; j_call: TRBJ2-1; d_call: NA; clone_size: NA; cdr3_aa: CASSQASLAREQFF; cdr3_nt: TGTGCCAGCAGCCAAGCATCACTAGCAAGGGAGCAGTTCTTC
v_call: TRBV7-2; j_call: TRBJ2-1; d_call: NA; clone_size: once; cdr3_aa: CASSLSAGFFNEQFF; cdr3_nt: TGTGCCAGCAGCTTATCAGCGGGTTTTTTCAATGAGCAGTTCTTC
v_call: TRBV7-6; j_call: TRBJ2-5; d_call: TRBD2; clone_size: NA; cdr3_aa: CASSRSSPGLGSAAQYF; cdr3_nt: TGTGCCAGCAGCCGGTCCAGCCCGGGACTAGGATCTGCGGCCCAGTACTTC
v_call: TRBV12-5; j_call: TRBJ2-2; d_call: TRBD1; clone_size: NA; cdr3_aa: CASRHLQGRNTGELFF; cdr3_nt: TGTGCTAGCCGACACCTACAGGGGAGGAACACCGGGGAGCTGTTTTTT
v_call: TRBV2; j_call: TRBJ1-6; d_call: NA; clone_size: NA; cdr3_aa: CASKAGSSSPLHF; cdr3_nt: TGTGCCAGCAAGGCAGGCTCCAGTTCACCCCTCCACTTT
v_call: TRBV5-4; j_call: TRBJ2-2; d_call: NA; clone_size: NA; cdr3_aa: CASSLGAWQSPNTGELFF; cdr3_nt: TGTGCCAGCAGCTTGGGAGCGTGGCAATCGCCGAACACCGGGGAGCTGTTTTTT
v_call: TRBV6-2/TRBV6-3; j_call: TRBJ2-3; d_call: TRBD1; clone_size: NA; cdr3_aa: CASSYGQGARVTDTQYF; cdr3_nt: TGTGCCAGCAGTTACGGGCAGGGGGCTCGAGTCACAGATACGCAGTATTTT
v_call: TRBV7-2; j_call: TRBJ1-2; d_call: TRBD1; clone_size: NA; cdr3_aa: CASSSATGGYGYTF; cdr3_nt: TGTGCCAGCAGCTCAGCGACAGGGGGATATGGCTACACCTTC
v_call: TRBV6-5; j_call: TRBJ2-2; d_call: NA; clone_size: NA; cdr3_aa: CASSNRANTGELFF; cdr3_nt: TGTGCCAGCAGTAACAGGGCGAACACCGGGGAGCTGTTTTTT
v_call: TRBV11-3; j_call: TRBJ1-1; d_call: NA; clone_size: few; cdr3_aa: CASRVTGSTEAFF; cdr3_nt: TGTGCCAGCAGGGTTACAGGAAGCACTGAAGCTTTCTTT
v_call: TRBV9; j_call: TRBJ2-1; d_call: TRBD2; clone_size: NA; cdr3_aa: CASSGGSSGSHNEQFF; cdr3_nt: TGTGCCAGCAGCGGGGGTTCTAGCGGGAGCCACAATGAGCAGTTCTTC
v_call: TRBV5-1; j_call: TRBJ2-5; d_call: NA; clone_size: NA; cdr3_aa: CASSLGTVGLTQYF; cdr3_nt: TGCGCCAGCAGCTTGGGGACAGTCGGCTTGACCCAGTACTTC
v_call: TRBV7-2; j_call: TRBJ1-1; d_call: NA; clone_size: NA; cdr3_aa: CASSLFGLDSGNTEAFF; cdr3_nt: TGTGCCAGCAGCTTATTCGGGCTAGACAGTGGGAACACTGAAGCTTTCTTT
v_call: TRBV30; j_call: TRBJ2-4; d_call: NA; clone_size: NA; cdr3_aa: CAWSVEKNLYF; cdr3_nt: TGTGCCTGGAGTGTTGAGAAAAACCTTTACTTC
v_call: TRBV6-1; j_call: TRBJ2-1; d_call: TRBD1; clone_size: once; cdr3_aa: CASSEEGQLPYNEQFF; cdr3_nt: TGTGCCAGCAGTGAAGAGGGACAGCTACCCTACAATGAGCAGTTCTTC
v_call: TRBV9; j_call: TRBJ2-2; d_call: NA; clone_size: NA; cdr3_aa: CASSSHSGNTGELFF; cdr3_nt: TGTGCCAGCAGCTCCCACTCGGGAAACACCGGGGAGCTGTTTTTT
v_call: TRBV3-1/TRBV3-2; j_call: TRBJ1-1; d_call: NA; clone_size: NA; cdr3_aa: CASSQGLAPAFF; cdr3_nt: TGTGCCAGCAGCCAAGGTTTGGCACCTGCTTTCTTT
v_call: TRBV12-5; j_call: TRBJ1-5; d_call: TRBD1; clone_size: few; cdr3_aa: CASGLTGGLQPQHF; cdr3_nt: TGTGCTAGTGGTCTAACAGGGGGACTTCAGCCCCAGCATTTT
v_call: TRBV6-2/TRBV6-3; j_call: TRBJ2-3; d_call: NA; clone_size: NA; cdr3_aa: CASSTLVDTQYF; cdr3_nt: TGTGCCAGCAGCACCTTAGTAGATACGCAGTATTTT
v_call: TRBV6-5; j_call: TRBJ1-3; d_call: NA; clone_size: NA; cdr3_aa: CASRQDFSGNTIYF; cdr3_nt: TGTGCCAGCAGGCAGGACTTCTCTGGAAACACCATATATTTT
v_call: TRBV24-1; j_call: TRBJ1-4; d_call: NA; clone_size: NA; cdr3_aa: CATSEYFTPMLELFF; cdr3_nt: TGTGCCACCAGTGAATACTTCACCCCAATGTTAGAACTGTTTTTT
v_call: TRBV3-1/TRBV3-2; j_call: TRBJ2-5; d_call: TRBD2; clone_size: NA; cdr3_aa: CASSRQTPSGGETQYF; cdr3_nt: TGTGCCAGCAGCCGTCAGACCCCTAGCGGCGGGGAGACCCAGTACTTC
v_call: TRBV4-2; j_call: TRBJ2-1; d_call: TRBD2; clone_size: NA; cdr3_aa: CASSQDLAGIYNEQFF; cdr3_nt: TGTGCCAGCAGCCAGGATCTAGCGGGGATCTACAATGAGCAGTTCTTC
v_call: TRBV3-1/TRBV3-2; j_call: TRBJ1-2; d_call: NA; clone_size: NA; cdr3_aa: CASSQDGNQNGYTF; cdr3_nt: TGTGCCAGCAGCCAAGATGGCAACCAAAATGGCTACACCTTC
v_call: TRBV9; j_call: TRBJ2-5; d_call: NA; clone_size: NA; cdr3_aa: CASSESGVRETQYF; cdr3_nt: TGTGCCAGCAGCGAATCCGGGGTTAGGGAGACCCAGTACTTC
v_call: TRBV3-1/TRBV3-2; j_call: TRBJ2-2; d_call: TRBD1; clone_size: NA; cdr3_aa: CASSQVLGQGVAGELFF; cdr3_nt: TGTGCCAGCAGCCAAGTATTAGGACAGGGTGTAGCCGGGGAGCTGTTTTTT
v_call: TRBV6-6; j_call: TRBJ1-5; d_call: NA; clone_size: NA; cdr3_aa: CASSYSVSNQPQHF; cdr3_nt: TGTGCCAGCAGTTACTCCGTGAGCAATCAGCCCCAGCATTTT
v_call: TRBV5-1; j_call: TRBJ1-2; d_call: NA; clone_size: NA; cdr3_aa: CASSLGDTGYGYTF; cdr3_nt: TGCGCCAGCAGCTTGGGGGACACCGGTTATGGCTACACCTTC
v_call: TRBV19; j_call: TRBJ2-3; d_call: TRBD1; clone_size: NA; cdr3_aa: CASSILPGQTSTDTQYF; cdr3_nt: TGTGCCAGTAGTATCCTCCCGGGACAGACTAGCACAGATACGCAGTATTTT
v_call: TRBV24-1; j_call: TRBJ2-5; d_call: TRBD2; clone_size: once; cdr3_aa: CATSDSRSGGYRKETQYF; cdr3_nt: TGTGCCACCAGTGATTCTCGAAGCGGGGGGTACCGAAAAGAGACCCAGTACTTC